This record covers a single TCR beta chain. Its cognate antigen is unknown. The primer mix had 60 Vbeta and 13 Jbeta primers. Produced via immunoSEQ multiplex PCR; TCRdb's table is partial and in-frame only. The table shows 150,000 to 200,000 clones, with around four fifths occurring only once. The record originates from a study of cytomegalovirus exposure and HLA in healthy donors. For the study at large: The early release's HLA-typed donors yielded about 85 million unique TCRs. General study findings and limits: Presence/absence analyses took donor sequencing depth as roughly uniform. Later, an analysis showed that TCR beta chains associated with HLA were more clonally expanded than others that were equally common. Researchers reported from a later analysis that most CMV-associated TCR beta chains appeared HLA-restricted.

The germline V gene has CDR1 SGHAT and CDR2 FQNNGV. CDR3 size: 16 residues. V lost 1 base and J lost 3; bases outside the gene matches: 3. The gene calls are TRBV11-2 and TRBJ2-5, with 12 bases that match TRBD2. The TCR comes from a female donor in good health and CMV-seronegative. Sample: PBMCs. CDR3 coding DNA: TGTGCCAGCAGCTTAGGGGCTAGCGGGAGGGAAGAGACCCAGTACTTC. This encodes CASSLGASGREETQYF.